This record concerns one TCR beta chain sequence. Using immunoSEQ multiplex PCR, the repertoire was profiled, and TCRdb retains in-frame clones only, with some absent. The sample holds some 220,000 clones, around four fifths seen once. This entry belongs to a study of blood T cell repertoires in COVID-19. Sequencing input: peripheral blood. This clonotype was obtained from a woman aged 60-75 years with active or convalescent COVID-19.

The CDR3 region is CASSANSGYYGYTF. The CDR3 DNA reads TGTGCCAGCAGCGCCAATTCGGGATACTATGGCTACACCTTC. The genes are TRBV2 and TRBJ1-2; D unclear. The CDR3 extends over 14 amino acids. Germline CDR1 is SNHLY and CDR2 is FYNNEI. Trimming cost V 6 bases and J 3 bases, with 14 bases left between them.